The present entry profiles one TCR beta chain with its context. Its antigen is unknown. Within one base of it there is no much larger clone, and no base qualities were kept. The record originates from a study of blood T cell repertoires in COVID-19 (dated by TCRdb to the early 2020s). About the investigation overall: Collaborator samples came from the United States, Italy and Spain and covered acute and convalescent phases of COVID-19. The prospective study material was composed of cDNA or gDNA derived from T cells, B-cell-depleted T cells, or PBMCs. Subjects who had been exposed to COVID-19, were actively infected with it, or had recovered from it provided the deeply sampled blood TCRbeta repertoires that made up the dataset. The repertoires were released in a freely available public database meant as a resource for research on the immune response to SARS-CoV-2. The samples were drawn from the first 160 participants of the ongoing ImmuneRACE study and from 950 to 1,500 subjects provided by 6 global collaborators. Sample metadata almost always included a de-identified subject ID, COVID-19 status, age in years and sex. Where available, HLA class I and class II types were taken from metadata supplied by the sample provider and were not determined by assay-based typing.

General findings and caveats noted by the study authors: The quantity of clinical and demographic metadata differed by source and by participant and was supplied without curation.

The V and J ends are trimmed by 2 bases and 4 bases, leaving 8 bases between them. The CDR3 numbers 13 residues from cysteine through phenylalanine. The CDR3 DNA has 39 bases and is translated from base 1. Sequences MDHEN (CDR1) and SYDVKM (CDR2) are obtained from the germline V gene. TCRbeta CDR3 regions were amplified from genomic DNA using the immunoSEQ Assay, a bias-controlled multiplex PCR. On the authors' methods: The number of nucleated cells in each sample was estimated from the amplification of reference gene primers within the assay. Sequence reads were collapsed and filtered to measure the absolute abundance of every unique TCRbeta CDR3 rearrangement. Productive Simpson clonality was computed per sample as the square root of Simpson's diversity index over productive rearrangements. In TCRdb, the immuneACCESS table is reduced to in-frame sequences with V and J assigned. These tables do not hold every clone; where another copy was compared, an unresolved V gene accounts for under half, and the others remain unexplained. The V and J calls and clone size come from that table; D and trimming were worked out from the DNA. The sample includes 100,000 to 110,000 clones, with roughly 80% observed a single time. Of the sample, roughly 12% is held by the ten largest clones.

Each collaborating institution followed its own protocols to collect whole blood in K2EDTA tubes. For TCRbeta analysis, collaborators shipped samples in one of three forms: frozen whole blood, isolated PBMCs, or DNA extracted from either of those sample types. Sequences were obtained from peripheral blood. This receptor was obtained from a man aged 50 to 59 with active or convalescent COVID-19. The chain is made from TRBV28 and TRBJ1-2; TRBD1 could be the D gene, as 5 bases match. The sequenced DNA is TGTGCCAGCAGTTTAGGACAAGTCTATGGCTACACCTTC. The translation is CASSLGQVYGYTF.